The rows below give T cell receptor beta chains drawn from one sample of a study of beta chain features in type 1 diabetes. Profiling relied on immunoSEQ multiplex PCR, and the TCRdb table lists in-frame clones only, not all of them. The top ten clones hold roughly 0.033% of a sample with 390,000 or so clones, more than 11% of them seen once. The source material was naive CD4+ T cells from blood. The origin of the receptors is a man aged 25 to 40 in good health. The CDR3 runs from the conserved cysteine through the conserved F or W. The D gene is left open where the match is weak. Clone size is given for some rows only: seen once, a few or many times, or a class if the clone is expanded.

j_call d_call v_call clone_size cdr3_aa cdr3_nt
TRBJ2-3 NA TRBV7-2 few CASSLRGGLTDTQYF TGTGCCAGCAGCTTACGTGGGGGCCTGACAGATACGCAGTATTTT
TRBJ2-1 TRBD2 TRBV15 NA CATSRGGVAGVSREQFF TGTGCCACCAGCAGAGGAGGGGTAGCGGGAGTATCCCGAGAGCAGTTCTTC
TRBJ1-2 TRBD1 TRBV19 NA CASSPPDGTETF TGTGCCAGTAGCCCCCCCGACGGGACAGAAACCTTC
TRBJ2-2 NA TRBV5-1 NA CASSFGQNTGELFF TGCGCCAGCAGCTTCGGTCAAAACACCGGGGAGCTGTTTTTT
TRBJ2-3 NA TRBV10-3 NA CASTRGDTQYF TGTGCCTCGACCCGAGGGGATACGCAGTATTTT
TRBJ2-7 TRBD1 TRBV6-1 NA CASSEQPGQGGEQYF TGTGCCAGCAGTGAACAGCCGGGACAGGGGGGCGAGCAGTACTTC
TRBJ2-1 NA TRBV9 few CASSVRAGLPSRNEQFF TGTGCCAGCAGCGTACGGGCAGGACTCCCTAGCAGGAATGAGCAGTTCTTC
TRBJ1-1 NA TRBV5-6 few CATQRGTEAFF TGTGCCACGCAACGGGGGACTGAAGCTTTCTTT
TRBJ2-1 NA TRBV20-1 NA CSARDNEQFF TGCAGTGCGAGGGACAATGAGCAGTTCTTC
TRBJ2-1 NA TRBV5-1 NA CASSLETSSYNEQFF TGCGCCAGCAGCTTGGAGACCAGCTCCTACAATGAGCAGTTCTTC
TRBJ2-5 TRBD2 TRBV29-1 few CSVERTSGGPSGRGKTQYF TGCAGCGTTGAACGGACTAGCGGGGGACCGAGTGGGCGAGGAAAGACCCAGTACTTC
TRBJ2-1 NA TRBV5-1 few CASRPPSGNEQFF TGCGCCAGCAGACCCCCTTCGGGCAATGAGCAGTTCTTC
TRBJ2-5 NA TRBV14 NA CASSQGSLQGTQYF TGTGCCAGCAGCCAAGGATCCCTTCAGGGGACCCAGTACTTC
TRBJ1-1 NA TRBV7-2 NA CASSPVGGRGEAFF TGTGCCAGCAGCCCCGTCGGAGGTCGGGGAGAAGCTTTCTTT
TRBJ1-1 NA TRBV7-6 few CASSLSTLESTEAFF TGTGCCAGCAGCTTATCGACCTTGGAGAGCACTGAAGCTTTCTTT
TRBJ2-5 TRBD2 TRBV29-1 NA CSVETSGKKETQYF TGCAGCGTCGAAACTAGCGGGAAAAAAGAGACCCAGTACTTC
TRBJ2-4 NA TRBV27 NA CASSFGPKAKNIQYF TGTGCCAGCAGTTTCGGACCCAAAGCCAAAAACATTCAGTACTTC
TRBJ2-4 TRBD2 TRBV5-1 few CASSSGTSGSYGIQYF TGCGCCAGCAGCTCAGGGACTAGCGGGAGTTACGGCATTCAGTACTTC
TRBJ1-2 NA TRBV20-1 few CSASDSYGYTF TGCAGTGCCTCCGACAGCTATGGCTACACCTTC
TRBJ1-1 NA TRBV7-9 NA CASSLPTELEAFF TGTGCCAGCAGCTTACCGACAGAACTTGAAGCTTTCTTT
TRBJ2-5 NA TRBV11-2 NA CASSLANGGWETQYF TGTGCCAGCAGCTTAGCGAACGGGGGTTGGGAGACCCAGTACTTC
TRBJ2-1 NA TRBV7-2 NA CASSLLSNEQFF TGTGCCAGCAGCCTTCTTTCCAATGAGCAGTTCTTC
TRBJ1-1 NA TRBV14 few CASSQLLQAKSKAFF TGTGCCAGCAGCCAACTTCTACAGGCAAAGAGTAAAGCTTTCTTT
TRBJ1-2 NA TRBV30 NA CAWSTAGPYGYTF TGTGCCTGGAGTACAGCGGGGCCCTATGGCTACACCTTC
TRBJ2-2 TRBD1 TRBV5-6 NA CASSMTGSTGELFF TGTGCCAGCAGCATGACAGGGAGCACCGGGGAGCTGTTTTTT